The 25 T cell receptor beta chains reported below all come from one sample, sequenced in a study of cytomegalovirus exposure and HLA in healthy donors. Vbeta (60) and Jbeta (13) primers were used in the PCR. Profiling relied on immunoSEQ multiplex PCR, and the TCRdb table lists in-frame clones only, not all of them. The sample includes 150,000 to 200,000 clones, approximately 84% of them seen just once. The sequenced sample was PBMCs. These receptors all stem from a male donor in good health and CMV-seropositive.

This clone was seen more than once but under ten times. The chain recombines TRBV7-8 with TRBJ2-3; D is perhaps TRBD2 (5 bases). The CDR3 is 16 residues long. The germline V gene has CDR1 SGHVS and CDR2 FQNEAQ. V was clipped by 1 base and J by 0 bases, with 11 bases between them. DNA of the CDR3: TGTGCCAGCAGCTTAGGCGAGGGCCGAAGCACAGATACGCAGTATTTT. Amino acid sequence: CASSLGEGRSTDTQYF.

This clone was picked up a small number of times. The rearrangement links TRBV27 to TRBJ2-3; a possible D gene is TRBD2 (5 bases). V was trimmed by 5 bases and J by 3 bases, leaving 12 bases between them. Germline V gene data show CDR1 as MNHEY and CDR2 as SMNVEV (reference sequence). The CDR3 is 14 residues long. In DNA form, the CDR3 reads TGTGCCAGCAGTCCGGGGATAGCAACAGATACGCAGTATTTT. This translates into CASSPGIATDTQYF.

As concerns this clone: The sample holds other DNA sequences that translate to the same CDR3. V gene TRBV27 combines with J gene TRBJ1-5, with D possibly matching TRBD1 (6 bases). The V gene lost 5 bases and the J gene lost 9 bases, with 14 bases spanning the gap. The germline V gene encodes CDR1 MNHEY and CDR2 SMNVEV (reference sequence). The CDR3 spans 13 residues. The CDR3 loop reads CASSPDSHRPQHF. The CDR3, as DNA: TGTGCCAGCAGTCCGGACAGCCATCGGCCCCAGCATTTT.

On this clone itself: The CDR3 does not end in the conserved phenylalanine or tryptophan, so this is likely a read error. The chain has TRBV5-4 and TRBJ2-7; the D is unclear. This CDR3 has 14 amino acids. Germline V gene data show CDR1 as SGHNT and CDR2 as YYREEE (reference sequence). Trimming removed 0 bases from V and 2 bases from J, with 9 bases in between. The CDR3 reads CASSLGVLAYEQYL. Here the CDR3 DNA reads TGTGCCAGCAGCTTGGGGGTTCTAGCCTACGAGCAGTACCTC.

This chain links TRBV18 with TRBJ1-1; D call uncertain. The V gene's germline CDR1 is KGHSH and CDR2 LQKENI. This CDR3 spans 11 amino acids. Trimming left V 9 bases short and J 3 bases short, with 8 bases between. CDR3 in DNA: TGTGCCAGTGAGGGTGACACTGAAGCTTTCTTT. Amino acid sequence: CASEGDTEAFF.

The rearrangement uses TRBV7-2 and TRBJ2-1; weak D call: TRBD2 (6 bases). This CDR3 is built from 15 residues. The V end lost 3 bases, the J end lost 8 bases, and 17 bases lay between the germline ends. The germline CDR1 and CDR2 sequences are SGHTA and FQGNSA. The CDR3 DNA sequence: TGTGCCAGCAGCTTGGGACTTAATACTGGGTATGAGCAGTTCTTC. It specifies CASSLGLNTGYEQFF.

The chain uses TRBV9 and TRBJ2-3, with 7 bases lining up with TRBD2. In germline, CDR1 is SGDLS, CDR2 YYNGEE. The CDR3 is made up of 16 amino acids. Trimming removed 4 bases from V and 10 bases from J; junction bases left unmatched: 18. CDR3 DNA sequence: TGTGCCAGCAGCACCCTGACTAGCCTCGCTGGTGACGCGCAGTATTTT. Its protein is CASSTLTSLAGDAQYF.

The CDR3 sequence is CASRQGQNTEAFF. CDR3 DNA: TGTGCCAGCAGGCAGGGGCAAAACACTGAAGCTTTCTTT. This rearrangement joins TRBV6-4 to TRBJ1-1; possibly TRBD1 for D (6 bases). CDR1 is MRHNA, CDR2 SNTAGT, per germline. Trimming stripped 6 bases from V and 2 bases from J, with 10 bases between. The CDR3 runs to 13 residues.

The chain joins TRBV6-5 to TRBJ1-5; 8 bases map to TRBD1. Unmatched junction bases numbered 6, after V lost 4 bases and J lost 4 bases. Germline assignment: CDR1 MNHEY and CDR2 SVGAGI. The CDR3 consists of 15 residues. CDR3 amino acids: CASSLTGGENQPQHF. For the CDR3, the DNA is TGTGCCAGCAGTTTAACAGGGGGAGAGAATCAGCCCCAGCATTTT.

The chain combines TRBV7-8 with TRBJ2-7, with TRBD1 matching over 9 bases. J was trimmed by 2 bases and V by 5 bases; bases with no gene match: 7. Germline V gives CDR1 SGHVS, CDR2 FQNEAQ. The CDR3 loop spans 15 amino acids. The CDR3 coding sequence is TGTGCCAGCAGCCCGCCCGGGACAGGGACCTACGAGCAGTACTTC. It translates to CASSPPGTGTYEQYF.

A remark on this clone: Relative to the germline gene, one junction end is altered; a read error may explain this. CDR3 amino acids: CASGVAGLSSYEQYF. The CDR3 bases are TGTGCCAGCGGCGTAGCCGGTCTAAGCTCCTACGAGCAGTACTTC. The chain couples TRBV9 to TRBJ2-7; the D is unclear. Germline-derived CDR1 and CDR2 are SGDLS and YYNGEE. The CDR3 spans 15 residues.

The sample holds one count of this clone. The chain has TRBV5-4 and TRBJ2-3, with 10 bases matching TRBD2. The germline gives CDR1 SGHNT, CDR2 YYREEE (reference sequence). The CDR3 totals 14 residues. J gave up 6 bases and V 5 bases, and 6 bases lay outside the gene matches. For the CDR3, the DNA is TGTGCCAGCAGGGAAGGGACTAGCGTCGATACGCAGTATTTT. Its protein product is CASREGTSVDTQYF.

This chain links TRBV4-3 with TRBJ2-5, with 7 bases identical to TRBD2. Trimming removed 1 base from V and 5 bases from J; junction bases left unmatched: 7. Looked up from germline, CDR1 is LGHNA and CDR2 is YSLEER. CDR3 length: 15 amino acids. The CDR3 reads CASSQVGEGLETQYF. The CDR3 DNA follows: TGCGCCAGCAGCCAAGTGGGGGAGGGGCTGGAGACCCAGTACTTC.

The V gene is TRBV5-4, the J gene TRBJ2-1, with a weak D call TRBD1 (6 bases). Per the germline V gene, CDR1 is SGHNT and CDR2 is YYREEE (reference sequence). The V and J ends lost 3 bases and 0 bases respectively, with 13 bases between them. The CDR3 sequence is 16 residues long. CDR3 protein: CASSSVGRGSYNEQFF. DNA for the CDR3: TGTGCCAGCAGCTCGGTGGGCAGGGGCTCCTACAATGAGCAGTTCTTC.

The chain couples TRBV2 to TRBJ1-3; tentative D call: TRBD1 (6 bases). Germline-derived CDR1 and CDR2 are SNHLY and FYNNEI. Trimming took 7 bases from V and 0 from J, leaving 16 bases between them. The CDR3 covers 16 residues. The CDR3 loop is CASTRGGGSSGNTIYF. Here the CDR3 DNA reads TGTGCCAGCACTAGGGGGGGCGGTAGCTCTGGAAACACCATATATTTT.

The chain carries TRBV30 and TRBJ1-4; 9 bases match TRBD1. There are 17 residues in the CDR3. Germline trimming cut 2 bases from V and 0 bases from J; bases unmatched to any gene: 7. Germline-derived CDR1 and CDR2 are GTSNPN and SVGIG (reference sequence). CDR3 region: CAWSSGTGFATNEKLFF. The CDR3, as DNA: TGTGCCTGGAGTTCCGGGACAGGGTTTGCAACTAATGAAAAACTGTTTTTT. Full variable domain (rest looked up from reference TRBV30 and TRBJ1-4): SQTIHQWPATLVQPVGSPLSLECTVEGTSNPNLYWYRQAAGRGLQLLFYSVGIGQISSEVPQNLSASRPQDRQFILSSKKLLLSDSGFYLCAWSSGTGFATNEKLFFGSGTQLSVL.

This clone has only a few counts. The chain combines TRBV6-4 with TRBJ2-2, with 10 bases fitting TRBD2. J gave up 4 bases and V 6 bases, and 5 bases lay outside the gene matches. Germline CDR1 is MRHNA and CDR2 is SNTAGT. CDR3 length: 15 residues. The DNA for the CDR3 is TGTGCCAGCAGCTTAGCGGGAGGTGGCACCGGGGAGCTGTTTTTT. Translating gives CASSLAGGGTGELFF.

The V and J genes are TRBV28 and TRBJ2-5, with 9 positions matching TRBD2. The J call is in doubt because the DNA end fits TRBJ2-7 better. CDR1 is MDHEN and CDR2 is SYDVKM in the germline V gene. This CDR3 comprises 17 residues. CDR3 sequence reads: CASSFGQRGLAPYEQYF. CDR3 in DNA: TGTGCCAGCAGTTTCGGACAGCGGGGACTAGCCCCCTACGAGCAGTACTTC.

On this clone itself: At one boundary the junction diverges from the germline segment, which might be a read error. V gene TRBV9 combines with J gene TRBJ2-5, with 10 bases matching TRBD2. The germline V gene encodes CDR1 SGDLS and CDR2 YYNGEE. The CDR3 totals 17 residues. The chain's CDR3 is CASRVKTSGIGQETQYF. The CDR3, as DNA: TGTGCCAGCCGCGTAAAAACTAGCGGGATAGGTCAGGAGACCCAGTACTTC. Based on the CDR3 plus reference TRBV9 and TRBJ2-5, the full variable domain is DSGVTQTPKHLITATGQRVTLRCSPRSGDLSVYWYQQSLDQGLQFLIQYYNGEERAKGNILERFSAQQFPDLHSELNLSSLELGDSALYFCASRVKTSGIGQETQYFGPGTRLLVL.

This chain's CDR3 is CAISGGLYEQYF. CDR3 DNA: TGTGCCATCAGTGGCGGCCTCTACGAGCAGTACTTC. J is TRBJ2-7 and V is TRBV10-3; D not certain. This CDR3 has 12 amino acids. CDR1 and CDR2 (germline): ENHRY, SYGVKD. V shed 4 bases and J shed 3 bases, with 7 bases lying between them.

The chain combines TRBV28 with TRBJ2-2; tentatively, D is TRBD1 (6 bases). V was cut by 4 bases and J by 6 bases, with 15 bases left in between. Germline V gene data show CDR1 as MDHEN and CDR2 as SYDVKM. The length of the CDR3 is 15 residues. The CDR3 loop is CASSSPGARPGELFF. CDR3 coding DNA: TGTGCCAGCAGTTCTCCAGGGGCGCGACCCGGGGAGCTGTTTTTT.

The V gene is TRBV6-5, the J gene TRBJ1-1, with D possibly TRBD1 on 6 matching bases. This CDR3 has 14 amino acids. V lost 6 bases and J lost 4, with 15 bases in between. Germline assignment: CDR1 MNHEY and CDR2 SVGAGI. DNA of the CDR3: TGTGCCAGCAGACAACAGGGAGAGGTCACTGAAGCTTTCTTT. Translation: CASRQQGEVTEAFF.

This rearrangement joins TRBV6-1 to TRBJ2-7; tentative D call: TRBD2 (6 bases). V dropped 0 bases and J dropped 8 bases, with 14 bases sitting between them. Germline CDR1 reads MNHNS; CDR2 reads SASEGT. CDR3 length: 14 amino acids. CDR3 sequence reads: CASSEAGRERKQYF. CDR3 coding DNA: TGTGCCAGCAGTGAAGCCGGACGGGAGAGAAAGCAGTACTTC.

The chain joins TRBV7-8 to TRBJ2-5; 10 positions match TRBD1. The CDR3 has 14 residues. Germline V gives CDR1 SGHVS, CDR2 FQNEAQ. J gave up 4 bases and V 5 bases, and 4 bases lay outside the gene matches. CDR3: CASSPDRGRETQYF. The CDR3, as DNA: TGTGCCAGCAGCCCAGACAGGGGGCGAGAGACCCAGTACTTC.

The gene calls are TRBV18 and TRBJ2-5; D is undetermined. The DNA end is more similar to TRBJ2-7, so the J call may be wrong. Germline CDR1 and CDR2: KGHSH and LQKENI. The CDR3 is made up of 14 amino acids. As DNA, the CDR3 is TGTGCCAGCTCACCATTCGACTGGGGCTACGAGCAGTACTTC. It yields the protein CASSPFDWGYEQYF.